The source of this TCR beta chain is a study of cytomegalovirus exposure and HLA in healthy donors. Study in general: The early release's HLA-typed donors yielded approximately 85 million unique TCRs.

In the PCR, 60 Vbeta and 13 Jbeta primers were used. The data were produced by immunoSEQ multiplex PCR, yet TCRdb's version contains in-frame clones alone and is incomplete. This sample has around 170,000 clones; 84% occur once, and the top ten carry about 2.4%. From germline, CDR1 is WNHNN and CDR2 SYGVQD (reference sequence). CDR3 size: 14 residues. Trimming removed 9 bases from V and 3 bases from J; junction bases left unmatched: 7. Regarding this clone: Its antigen is unknown.

Study results and limitations: Investigators reported about 160 TCR beta chains as tied to cytomegalovirus.

This chain uses TRBV10-1 with TRBJ2-7, with TRBD1 identical over 11 bases. The receptor comes from a woman in her forties or fifties in good health and CMV-seropositive. Sequencing input: PBMCs. The CDR3 sequence: CARDSGTGGYEQYF. The CDR3 nucleotides read TGCGCCAGGGATTCCGGGACAGGGGGCTACGAGCAGTACTTC.